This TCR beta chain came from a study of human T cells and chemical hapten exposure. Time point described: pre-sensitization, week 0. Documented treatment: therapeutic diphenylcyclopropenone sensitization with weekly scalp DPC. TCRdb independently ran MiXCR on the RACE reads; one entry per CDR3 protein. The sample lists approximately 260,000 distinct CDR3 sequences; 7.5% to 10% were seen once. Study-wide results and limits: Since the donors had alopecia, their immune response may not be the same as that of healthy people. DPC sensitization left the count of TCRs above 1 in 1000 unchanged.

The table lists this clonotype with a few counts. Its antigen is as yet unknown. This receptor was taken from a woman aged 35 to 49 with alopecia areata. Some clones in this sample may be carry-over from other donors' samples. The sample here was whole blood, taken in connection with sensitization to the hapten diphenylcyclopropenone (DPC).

DNA of the CDR3: TGTGCCAGCAGTGGGAGGACAGGGGTAGGCGGCTACACCTTC. It codes for CASSGRTGVGGYTF. The chain recombines TRBV7-6 with TRBJ1-2, with 9 bases lining up with TRBD1. Germline lookup yields CDR1 SGHVS and CDR2 FNYEAQ. V trimming: 6 bases; J trimming: 8 bases; junction bases outside the gene matches: 10. The length of the CDR3 is 14 residues.